The present entry profiles one T cell receptor beta chain with its context. In germline, CDR1 is SGHRS, CDR2 YFSETQ. Trimming took 5 bases from V and 8 from J, leaving 20 bases between them. The CDR3 is 15 amino acids. The record originates from a study of cytomegalovirus exposure and HLA in healthy donors. PCR primers comprised 60 Vbeta and 13 Jbeta primers. Here immunoSEQ multiplex PCR was the method, and the copy in TCRdb shows in-frame clones only, minus some. The table includes about 120,000 clones, about three quarters detected once. This chain uses TRBV5-1 with TRBJ2-1; D might be TRBD2 (6 bases). This sequence was found in a man aged 55 to 69 in good health and CMV-seropositive. Sequencing was performed on PBMCs. CDR3 residues: CASRQRDSRWYEQFF. CDR3 coding DNA: TGCGCCAGCAGACAACGGGACTCCCGGTGGTATGAGCAGTTCTTC. Variable domain in full (rest from reference TRBV5-1 and TRBJ2-1): KAGVTQTPRYLIKTRGQQVTLSCSPISGHRSVSWYQQTPGQGLQFLFEYFSETQRNKGNFPGRFSGRQFSNSRSEMNVSTLELGDSALYLCASRQRDSRWYEQFFGPGTRLTVL.